This is a list of T cell receptor beta chains from one sample in a study of technical replicates of blood from a handful of donors. Profiled with immunoSEQ multiplex PCR; TCRdb holds only in-frame clones, not every one. The table includes about 100,000 clones, around 96% detected once. The specimen sequenced was T cells isolated from PBMCs. Every receptor here comes from a human donor in good health. Both conserved end residues are part of each CDR3. The D gene is left open where the match is weak. Clone size appears in some rows only: once, few, many, or a class for an expanded clone.

j_call	clone_size	d_call	v_call	cdr3_aa	cdr3_nt
TRBJ2-1	-	-	TRBV29-1	CSVEPGSYNEQFF	TGCAGCGTTGAACCGGGATCCTACAATGAGCAGTTCTTC
TRBJ2-3	-	TRBD2	TRBV18	CASSRAGRGADTQYF	TGTGCCAGCTCCCGGGCCGGGAGGGGAGCAGATACGCAGTATTTT
TRBJ1-2	-	-	TRBV11-2	CASSLDRVYGYTF	TGTGCCAGCAGCTTAGATCGAGTATATGGCTACACCTTC
TRBJ2-1	-	TRBD2	TRBV15	CATMRLAGGYEQFF	TGTGCCACCATGCGGCTAGCGGGAGGGTATGAGCAGTTCTTC
TRBJ2-2	-	TRBD1	TRBV10-1	CASSWDRLNTGELFF	TGCGCCAGCAGTTGGGACAGATTGAACACCGGGGAGCTGTTTTTT
TRBJ2-1	-	TRBD2	TRBV19	CASSIRGTSGRGGYNEQFF	TGTGCCAGTAGTATCAGAGGGACTAGCGGGAGGGGAGGTTACAATGAGCAGTTCTTC
TRBJ2-7	-	-	TRBV4-1	CASSQVSDRTYEQYF	TGCGCCAGCAGCCAAGTGAGTGACAGGACCTACGAGCAGTACTTC
TRBJ1-4	-	-	TRBV4-1	CASSPRVPIIDPYEKLFF	TGCGCCAGCAGCCCCAGGGTACCGATCATTGACCCGTACGAAAAACTGTTTTTT
TRBJ1-1	-	-	TRBV28	CASRDGTAIKEAFF	TGTGCCAGTCGTGACGGGACTGCTATAAAGGAAGCTTTCTTT
TRBJ2-1	-	TRBD2	TRBV5-1	CASSFAAGVMGEQFF	TGCGCCAGCAGCTTCGCAGCGGGAGTGATGGGTGAGCAGTTCTTC
TRBJ2-3	-	TRBD2	TRBV9	CASSVGAGASTDTQYF	TGTGCCAGCAGCGTAGGAGCGGGGGCTAGCACAGATACGCAGTATTTT
TRBJ2-3	-	TRBD2	TRBV25-1	CASSDLGGVASVTQYF	TGTGCCAGCAGTGACCTCGGGGGGGTCGCGAGTGTAACGCAGTATTTT
TRBJ1-3	-	-	TRBV19	CASTVGLPGNTIYF	TGTGCCAGTACTGTGGGGCTGCCTGGAAACACCATATATTTT
TRBJ1-1	-	-	TRBV30	CAWTRTVQNTEAFF	TGTGCCTGGACCCGGACAGTGCAGAACACTGAAGCTTTCTTT
TRBJ2-2	-	TRBD1	TRBV7-9	CASSSQGAPGELFF	TGTGCCAGCAGCTCCCAGGGGGCTCCCGGGGAGCTGTTTTTT
TRBJ1-2	-	-	TRBV19	CASRRTGNPNYGYTF	TGTGCCAGTAGAAGGACGGGGAATCCTAACTATGGCTACACCTTC
TRBJ2-1	-	TRBD2	TRBV5-1	CASSLGGTSVYNEQFF	TGCGCCAGCAGCTTGGGGGGGACTAGCGTATACAATGAGCAGTTCTTC
TRBJ2-2	-	-	TRBV2	CASSVGLAGELFF	TGTGCCAGCAGTGTTGGGCTGGCCGGGGAGCTGTTTTTT
TRBJ2-2	-	TRBD2	TRBV11-3	CASSSPERGRYTGELFF	TGTGCCAGCAGCAGCCCTGAGCGGGGGCGTTACACCGGGGAGCTGTTTTTT
TRBJ2-7	-	-	TRBV2	CASRGLTYEQYF	TGTGCCAGCAGGGGCTTAACCTACGAGCAGTACTTC
TRBJ2-5	-	-	TRBV11-2	CASTLYRDTKETQYF	TGTGCCAGTACCCTCTACCGGGACACCAAAGAGACCCAGTACTTC
TRBJ1-2	-	TRBD1	TRBV5-1	CASSSAGGADPNYGYTF	TGCGCCAGCAGCTCGGCAGGGGGCGCGGACCCAAACTATGGCTACACCTTC
TRBJ2-7	-	-	TRBV7-6	CASSPVVGSEQYF	TGTGCCAGCAGCCCCGTTGTGGGCTCCGAGCAGTACTTC
TRBJ2-7	once	-	TRBV10-2	CASSRQDTYEQYF	TGCGCCAGCAGCCGACAGGATACCTACGAGCAGTACTTC
TRBJ2-5	-	-	TRBV5-4	CASSQDSQETQYF	TGTGCCAGCAGCCAGGACAGTCAAGAGACCCAGTACTTC
TRBJ2-2	-	-	TRBV28	CASSFLVLSNTGELFF	TGTGCCAGCAGTTTTTTGGTCCTATCGAACACCGGGGAGCTGTTTTTT
TRBJ2-1	-	TRBD2	TRBV11-2	CASSLFLAGGVNEQFF	TGTGCCAGCAGCTTATTTTTAGCGGGAGGAGTGAATGAGCAGTTCTTC
TRBJ2-5	once	TRBD2	TRBV9	CASSVGTSGGVETQYF	TGTGCCAGCAGCGTAGGAACTAGCGGGGGTGTAGAGACCCAGTACTTC
TRBJ2-7	-	-	TRBV7-9	CASSKTSGWASYEQYF	TGTGCCAGCAGCAAAACCTCAGGGTGGGCGTCCTACGAGCAGTACTTC
TRBJ2-7	-	-	TRBV5-1	CATSRSGSYEQYF	TGCGCCACCTCGAGGAGCGGCTCCTACGAGCAGTACTTC
TRBJ2-3	-	TRBD2	TRBV28	CASSLGASGLTDTQYF	TGTGCCAGCAGTTTAGGGGCTAGCGGGTTGACAGATACGCAGTATTTT
TRBJ2-3	once	-	TRBV5-1	CASSFDRITDTQYF	TGCGCCAGCAGCTTCGACAGAATCACAGATACGCAGTATTTT
TRBJ2-2	-	TRBD1	TRBV12-5	CASGLGQVPGGELFF	TGTGCTAGTGGTCTGGGACAGGTGCCCGGCGGGGAGCTGTTTTTT
TRBJ2-1	-	-	TRBV5-5	CASSLWVAGLSYNEQFF	TGTGCCAGCAGCTTGTGGGTCGCGGGCCTATCCTACAATGAGCAGTTCTTC
TRBJ2-2	-	TRBD1	TRBV2	CASSQTGGDTGELFF	TGTGCCAGCAGTCAAACAGGGGGCGACACCGGGGAGCTGTTTTTT
TRBJ2-7	-	TRBD1	TRBV28	CASSKGQSSYEQYF	TGTGCCAGCAGCAAGGGACAGAGCTCCTACGAGCAGTACTTC
TRBJ2-2	once	-	TRBV25-1	CASRGTGELFF	TGTGCCAGCCGGGGAACCGGGGAGCTGTTTTTT
TRBJ1-1	once	-	TRBV19	CASSISGASTEAFF	TGTGCCAGTAGTATTTCAGGGGCCAGCACTGAAGCTTTCTTT
TRBJ1-3	-	-	TRBV7-9	CASSPIGTGKNTIYF	TGTGCCAGCAGCCCAATAGGGACTGGGAAGAACACCATATATTTT
TRBJ2-5	-	-	TRBV5-1	CASSLGRERQETQYF	TGCGCCAGCAGCTTGGGCAGGGAAAGGCAAGAGACCCAGTACTTC
TRBJ2-1	-	-	TRBV28	CASSLRGSGQFF	TGTGCCAGCAGTTTAAGAGGGTCGGGGCAGTTCTTC
TRBJ1-1	once	-	TRBV20-1	CSASGLTGAFF	TGCAGTGCTTCGGGACTTACCGGGGCTTTCTTT
TRBJ2-2	-	TRBD1	TRBV27	CASSPRQGSTGELFF	TGTGCCAGCAGTCCTCGACAGGGTAGCACCGGGGAGCTGTTTTTT
TRBJ2-7	once	-	TRBV5-1	CASSLALRQSSYEQYF	TGCGCCAGCAGCTTGGCCCTCAGACAGAGCTCCTACGAGCAGTACTTC
TRBJ1-2	-	TRBD1	TRBV6-5	CASDRGITTDGYTF	TGTGCCAGCGACAGGGGAATAACTACTGATGGCTACACCTTC
TRBJ1-2	-	-	TRBV5-6	CASSPRGFVYGYTF	TGTGCCAGCAGCCCTCGGGGGTTCGTATATGGCTACACCTTC
TRBJ2-1	-	TRBD1	TRBV5-4	CASSMGQGDPEQFF	TGTGCCAGCAGCATGGGACAGGGAGACCCTGAGCAGTTCTTC
TRBJ2-1	once	TRBD2	TRBV28	CASSPTSGVSYNEQFF	TGTGCCAGCAGTCCCACTAGCGGGGTTTCCTACAATGAGCAGTTCTTC
TRBJ1-2	once	-	TRBV28	CASSLTDRTYGYTF	TGTGCCAGCAGTTTAACAGACAGGACCTATGGCTACACCTTC
TRBJ1-5	-	TRBD1	TRBV9	CASSPGTGFTQPQHF	TGTGCCAGCAGCCCCGGGACAGGTTTCACTCAGCCCCAGCATTTT
TRBJ1-2	-	-	TRBV9	CAGQLRGNYGYTF	TGTGCCGGCCAACTACGGGGAAACTATGGCTACACCTTC
TRBJ2-5	-	TRBD1	TRBV11-3	CASSYRTGGPFRETQYF	TGTGCCAGCAGTTATCGGACAGGGGGACCTTTTAGAGAGACCCAGTACTTC
TRBJ2-3	-	TRBD1	TRBV11-2	CASSLAVIQGADLYF	TGTGCCAGCAGCTTAGCCGTCATACAGGGGGCGGATTTGTATTTT
TRBJ1-1	few	TRBD1	TRBV18	CASSQGGQALNTEAFF	TGTGCCAGCTCACAGGGTGGACAGGCTCTGAACACTGAAGCTTTCTTT